This TCR beta chain is drawn from a study of identical twins. TCRdb re-called the 5' RACE reads with MiXCR, one entry per CDR3 protein. The sample holds around 530,000 distinct CDR3 sequences, around 15% seen once. The CDR3 is 16 amino acids. The ends lost 4 bases at V and 5 bases at J; junction bases unmatched: 8. Germline-derived CDR1 and CDR2 are SGHRS and YFSETQ. This clonotype was observed a few times. The same data also went into a second study, on yellow fever vaccine responses in identical twins.

This chain connects TRBV5-1 to TRBJ2-2; 10 nucleotides match TRBD1. Sequencing was performed on CD4+ T cells sorted from blood. The sequence was obtained from a woman aged 18-35 years in good health. The CDR3 spells CASSHDRGQVTGELFF. The CDR3 nucleotides read TGCGCCAGCAGCCATGACAGGGGGCAGGTTACCGGGGAGCTGTTTTTT.